These 32 T cell receptor beta chains came from one sample sequenced in a study of cytomegalovirus exposure and HLA in healthy donors. A multiplex PCR was run with 60 Vbeta primers and 13 Jbeta primers. TCRdb's copy holds only in-frame clones and misses some; the assay was immunoSEQ multiplex PCR. The sample shows 150,000 or so clones, around 72% of them seen only once. Sequenced material: PBMCs. The receptors come from a woman between 50 and 59 years old in good health and CMV-seropositive.

This sequence joins TRBV19 and TRBJ2-3; TRBD2 agrees at 11 bases. CDR1 and CDR2 from the germline V gene are LNHDA and SQIVND (reference sequence). The length of the CDR3 is 19 residues. V dropped 3 bases and J dropped 1; count of bases not matched to a gene: 12. CDR3 region: CASSMDTSGGVPGTDTQYF. CDR3 nucleotide sequence: TGTGCCAGTAGTATGGATACTAGCGGGGGAGTTCCGGGCACAGATACGCAGTATTTT.

The chain employs TRBV7-6 and TRBJ2-1, with 8 bases fitting TRBD2. Germline-derived CDR1 and CDR2 are SGHVS and FNYEAQ. The CDR3 sequence is 16 residues long. Losses at the gene ends were 4 bases for V and 10 bases for J; bases not matched to a gene: 15. Written as DNA, the CDR3 is TGTGCCAGCAGCTCCCTAAGGAGCGGGGGTTCTTCGGAGCAGTTCTTC. It specifies CASSSLRSGGSSEQFF.

The chain carries TRBV13 and TRBJ2-1, with 7 bases fitting TRBD1. The CDR3 sequence is 16 residues long. V was pared by 0 bases and J by 1 base, with 3 bases of the junction left unmatched. Germline CDR1 PRHDT, CDR2 FYEKMQ (reference sequence). The CDR3 loop reads CASSLGEQGSYNEQFF. In nucleotides, the CDR3 is TGTGCCAGCAGCTTAGGCGAACAGGGGTCCTACAATGAGCAGTTCTTC.

This clone was detected only once. The chain combines TRBV5-1 with TRBJ1-2; 7 bases align to TRBD1. Trimming cost V 4 bases and J 3 bases; bases outside gene matches: 3. Germline V gene data show CDR1 as SGHRS and CDR2 as YFSETQ. This CDR3 contains 13 residues. The CDR3 reads CASSPDRYYGYTF. CDR3 nucleotide sequence: TGCGCCAGCAGCCCGGACAGGTACTATGGCTACACCTTC.

The chain couples TRBV7-2 to TRBJ1-5; D is ambiguous. CDR1 and CDR2 (germline): SGHTA, FQGNSA. V shed 3 bases and J shed 9 bases, with 12 bases lying between them. This CDR3 is 13 amino acids long. The CDR3 DNA follows: TGTGCCAGCAGCTTGGGCCCGGGAGGGCCCCAGCATTTT. As protein: CASSLGPGGPQHF.

The V gene is TRBV27, the J gene TRBJ1-2; 10 positions match TRBD1. Germline lookup yields CDR1 MNHEY and CDR2 SMNVEV (reference sequence). This CDR3 has 14 residues. V gave up 6 bases and J gave up 4 bases; unmatched junction bases: 5. The CDR3 DNA sequence: TGTGCCAGCAGGGGACAGGGGTTTTTCTATGGCTACACCTTC. It encodes CASRGQGFFYGYTF.

This chain uses TRBV12-5 with TRBJ2-3; TRBD2 agrees at 15 bases. Germline V gives CDR1 LGHNT, CDR2 FRNRAP. J lost 6 bases, V lost 5 bases, and 6 bases had no gene match. The CDR3 spans 16 residues. The CDR3 nucleotides are TGTGCTAGTGGTCCCGGACTAGCGGGGGGGCTGGATACGCAGTATTTT. The encoded protein is CASGPGLAGGLDTQYF.

This clone showed up just once. The chain employs TRBV7-2 and TRBJ2-1; D might be TRBD1 (6 bases). CDR1 and CDR2 (germline): SGHTA, FQGNSA. The V and J ends lost 7 bases and 6 bases respectively, with 16 bases between them. The CDR3 length is 14 residues. In DNA form, the CDR3 reads TGTGCCAGCACCCTCGGTTTCAGGGGCAATGAGCAGTTCTTC. Translated, it gives CASTLGFRGNEQFF.

The chain employs TRBV28 and TRBJ2-7, with a possible D match to TRBD1 (5 bases). Per the germline V gene, CDR1 is MDHEN and CDR2 is SYDVKM. V shed 5 bases and J shed 5 bases, with 19 bases lying between them. This CDR3 is 15 amino acids long. This chain's CDR3 is CASSPGASGPDEQYF. The CDR3, as DNA: TGTGCCAGCAGTCCTGGGGCCTCAGGACCTGACGAGCAGTACTTC. Supplemented by reference TRBV28 and TRBJ2-7, the full variable domain reads DVKVTQSSRYLVKRTGEKVFLECVQDMDHENMFWYRQDPGLGLRLIYFSYDVKMKEKGDIPEGYSVSREKKERFSLILESASTNQTSMYLCASSPGASGPDEQYFGPGTRLTVT.

The J gene is TRBJ2-2, the V gene TRBV28, with a possible D match to TRBD2 (5 bases). Germline values: CDR1 MDHEN, CDR2 SYDVKM. Trimming removed 4 bases from V and 2 bases from J, with 14 bases in between. This CDR3 contains 16 residues. CDR3 residues: CASSSRRGLNTGELFF. CDR3 nucleotides: TGTGCCAGCAGTTCGCGACGGGGATTAAACACCGGGGAGCTGTTTTTT.

The CDR3 protein is CASRTGTSGRMNTGELFF. CDR3 DNA sequence: TGTGCCAGCAGAACCGGGACTAGCGGGAGAATGAACACCGGGGAGCTGTTTTTT. This chain links TRBV7-9 with TRBJ2-2; the match to TRBD2 covers 14 bases. The CDR3 is 18 residues long. The germline gives CDR1 SEHNR, CDR2 FQNEAQ (reference sequence). V dropped 6 bases and J dropped 1; count of bases not matched to a gene: 7.

This sequence joins TRBV28 and TRBJ2-7; D is ambiguous. Trimming removed 4 bases from V and 4 bases from J, with 14 bases in between. Germline-derived CDR1 and CDR2 are MDHEN and SYDVKM. The CDR3 runs to 14 residues. In nucleotides, the CDR3 is TGTGCCAGCAGTTATTCCTCCCTCTTATACGAGCAGTACTTC. It specifies CASSYSSLLYEQYF.

The chain is built from TRBV4-3 and TRBJ1-5, with D possibly TRBD1 on 5 matching bases. The CDR3 spans 16 residues. V dropped 0 bases and J dropped 11 bases, with 20 bases sitting between them. Germline CDR1 reads LGHNA; CDR2 reads YSLEER. The CDR3 protein is CASSQERSGPMGTQHF. The CDR3 DNA sequence: TGCGCCAGCAGCCAAGAACGTTCAGGGCCTATGGGGACCCAGCATTTT.

There are a few counts of this clone. The chain couples TRBV19 to TRBJ2-1; a weak D match, TRBD1 (6 bases). The CDR3 consists of 13 residues. Germline assignment: CDR1 LNHDA and CDR2 SQIVND (reference sequence). With 7 bases removed from V and 7 bases from J, the gap between germline ends came to 14 bases. The CDR3 DNA is TGTGCCAGTAAGGCAGGGGATCTGAATGAGCAGTTCTTC. Its translation: CASKAGDLNEQFF.

In nucleotides, the CDR3 is TGCGCCAGCAGTGTGAAACAGGGTGGCAATGAAAAACTGTTTTTT. Translated: CASSVKQGGNEKLFF. The chain recombines TRBV10-1 with TRBJ1-4, with D perhaps TRBD1 (6 bases). Germline V lookup: CDR1 WNHNN, CDR2 SYGVQD (reference sequence). The ends were cut back, 4 bases at V and 5 bases at J, with 14 bases in the middle. The CDR3 is 15 amino acids.

This clone was seen once. The V and J genes are TRBV29-1 and TRBJ1-1; the D is unclear. The CDR3 spans 15 residues. V lost 6 bases and J lost 1, with 18 bases in between. In germline, CDR1 is SQVTM, CDR2 ANQGSEA. CDR3 sequence reads: CSVASLDPANTEAFF. Written as DNA, the CDR3 is TGCAGCGTCGCGAGCCTAGACCCGGCGAACACTGAAGCTTTCTTT.

V usage is TRBV7-9 and J usage is TRBJ2-3; a weak D match, TRBD1 (5 bases). The ends were cut back, 4 bases at V and 3 bases at J, with 14 bases in the middle. Germline V gene lookup returns CDR1 SEHNR and CDR2 FQNEAQ (reference sequence). The CDR3 has 15 amino acids. DNA for the CDR3: TGTGCCAGCAGCTCCGAGAGGACACTAACAGATACGCAGTATTTT. Its translation is CASSSERTLTDTQYF.

The chain couples TRBV19 to TRBJ2-6, with TRBD2 identical over 12 bases. This CDR3 comprises 18 residues. CDR1 and CDR2 (germline): LNHDA, SQIVND (reference sequence). Losses at the gene ends were 6 bases for V and 0 bases for J; bases not matched to a gene: 6. The CDR3 DNA is TGTGCCAGTAGCCAAGGACTAGCGGGGCGCTCTGGGGCCAACGTCCTGACTTTC. Translation: CASSQGLAGRSGANVLTF.

J is TRBJ2-7 and V is TRBV5-1; 8 bases fit TRBD1. CDR3 length: 15 amino acids. Per germline, CDR1 SGHRS and CDR2 YFSETQ. The V segment lost 2 bases and the J segment 0 bases; nucleotides outside the gene matches: 4. CDR3 nucleotide sequence: TGCGCCAGCAGCTTAGGACAGGGTAGCTCCTACGAGCAGTACTTC. It specifies CASSLGQGSSYEQYF.

The V call is TRBV29-1, the J call TRBJ1-4; 9 bases are shared with TRBD1. The CDR3 loop spans 16 amino acids. Germline CDR1 SQVTM, CDR2 ANQGSEA. After removal of 6 bases from V and 5 bases from J, the junction contained 13 bases not matched to a gene. The chain's CDR3 is CSVKGGPGQGNEKLFF. For the CDR3, the DNA is TGCAGCGTCAAAGGCGGCCCGGGACAGGGAAATGAAAAACTGTTTTTT.

This chain links TRBV11-3 with TRBJ2-3; D uncertain. The CDR3 length is 16 residues. Trimming took off 0 bases at V and 0 bases at J, with 10 bases between the two ends. Germline CDR1 reads SGHNT; CDR2 reads YENEEA. The CDR3 region has the DNA TGTGCCAGCAGCTTAGATGGCCCTCGCAGCACAGATACGCAGTATTTT. Its protein product is CASSLDGPRSTDTQYF.

Of note for this clone: Other DNA sequences in this sample translate to the same CDR3. This sequence joins TRBV6-5 and TRBJ1-5; the match to TRBD1 covers 8 bases. Trimming cost V 5 bases and J 7 bases; bases outside gene matches: 4. Germline V gene lookup returns CDR1 MNHEY and CDR2 SVGAGI. CDR3 length: 13 amino acids. The CDR3 DNA sequence: TGTGCCAGCAGTACAGGGGGAGGACAGCCCCAGCATTTT. It codes for CASSTGGGQPQHF.

The chain links TRBV27 to TRBJ2-2, with D possibly being TRBD1 (5 bases). This CDR3 contains 16 residues. The V end was cut by 3 bases, the J end by 4 bases, with 15 bases between. Germline CDR1 and CDR2: MNHEY and SMNVEV (reference sequence). The CDR3 sequence is CASSLRAGLGTGELFF. DNA for the CDR3: TGTGCCAGCAGTTTGCGTGCAGGGCTGGGCACCGGGGAGCTGTTTTTT.

The chain recombines TRBV9 with TRBJ2-7, with D unresolved. Germline V gene lookup returns CDR1 SGDLS and CDR2 YYNGEE. The CDR3 spans 15 residues. V lost 4 bases and J 2 bases, leaving 16 bases between the germline ends. The CDR3, as DNA: TGTGCCAGCAGCCCGAGACCCTCCCAGGCCTACGAGCAGTACTTC. Translating it yields CASSPRPSQAYEQYF.

This sequence joins TRBV19 and TRBJ2-5; D is unresolved. The V and J ends lost 3 bases and 0 bases respectively, with 5 bases between them. Germline V gene sequence: CDR1 LNHDA, CDR2 SQIVND (reference sequence). The CDR3 length is 13 residues. CDR3 sequence: CASSMVDQETQYF. DNA for the CDR3: TGTGCCAGTAGTATGGTAGACCAAGAGACCCAGTACTTC.

The chain combines TRBV29-1 with TRBJ2-7, with TRBD1 as a possible D gene (5 bases). The CDR3 extends over 13 amino acids. Germline CDR1 is SQVTM and CDR2 is ANQGSEA. Trimming pared 4 bases from V and 3 bases from J, leaving 13 bases between. In DNA form, the CDR3 reads TGCAGCGTTGCTTGGCAGGGCGACTACGAGCAGTACTTC. Translation: CSVAWQGDYEQYF.

The chain has TRBV30 and TRBJ2-7; perhaps TRBD2 as D (5 bases). CDR3 length equals 13 residues. The V end was cut by 5 bases, the J end by 0 bases, with 11 bases between. In germline, CDR1 is GTSNPN, CDR2 SVGIG (reference sequence). The CDR3 reads CAWSRGISYEQYF. The DNA for the CDR3 is TGTGCCTGGTCCCGGGGTATCTCCTACGAGCAGTACTTC.

V and J are TRBV19 and TRBJ1-1; D possibly corresponds to TRBD1 (5 bases). The ends were cut back, 5 bases at V and 3 bases at J, with 16 bases in the middle. CDR3 length equals 15 residues. The germline CDR1 and CDR2 sequences are LNHDA and SQIVND (reference sequence). In DNA form, the CDR3 reads TGTGCCAGTAGTCTTGGCGGGGGATCGCACACTGAAGCTTTCTTT. Amino acid sequence: CASSLGGGSHTEAFF.

This clone was counted a single time. CDR3 sequence: CASLAPGTGELFF. The CDR3 DNA reads TGTGCCAGCTTGGCGCCGGGCACCGGGGAGCTGTTTTTT. This sequence joins TRBV6-5 and TRBJ2-2, with D uncertain. V was shortened by 8 bases and J by 4 bases, with 11 bases between the two germline ends. The germline V gene has CDR1 MNHEY and CDR2 SVGAGI. The CDR3 length is 13 residues.

J is TRBJ2-7 and V is TRBV28, with TRBD1 matching over 9 bases. Per the germline V gene, CDR1 is MDHEN and CDR2 is SYDVKM. The CDR3 consists of 15 residues. Unmatched junction bases numbered 7, after V lost 5 bases and J lost 2 bases. The CDR3: CASSGTGRPPYEQYF. CDR3 coding DNA: TGTGCCAGCAGTGGGACAGGGCGGCCCCCCTACGAGCAGTACTTC.

This sequence joins TRBV2 and TRBJ2-1; TRBD1 might be the D (6 bases). Germline values: CDR1 SNHLY, CDR2 FYNNEI. This CDR3 is built from 15 residues. V was trimmed by 8 bases and J by 1 base, leaving 15 bases between them. CDR3 amino acids: CASHHRDISYNEQFF. Here the CDR3 DNA reads TGTGCCAGCCACCACCGGGACATATCCTACAATGAGCAGTTCTTC.

This clone has just a few counts. For the CDR3, the DNA is TGTGCCAGCAGCTTAGTGATAGCGGGAGGCAACACCGGGGAGCTGTTTTTT. Translation gives CASSLVIAGGNTGELFF. The chain recombines TRBV13 with TRBJ2-2, with 10 bases aligning to TRBD2. The CDR3 is 17 residues long. The germline gives CDR1 PRHDT, CDR2 FYEKMQ (reference sequence). After removal of 1 base from V and 2 bases from J, the junction contained 4 bases not matched to a gene.